Presented here are 32 T cell receptor beta chains from one specimen sequenced in a study of beta chain features in type 1 diabetes. The sequenced template was cDNA made from the entire isolated RNA. The table came from immunoSEQ multiplex PCR; TCRdb's copy has only in-frame clones and leaves some out. The sample includes 350,000 or so clones, around 20% of them seen just once. The sequencing sample was made of naive CD4+ T cells from blood. The receptors come from a woman aged 18-29 years in good health.

This clone occurred a few times. This chain connects TRBV9 to TRBJ2-3; 7 bases fit TRBD2. CDR3 length: 15 amino acids. J was trimmed by 6 bases and V by 3 bases; bases with no gene match: 10. Looked up from germline, CDR1 is SGDLS and CDR2 is YYNGEE. The chain's CDR3 is CASSAGGSGADTQYF. The CDR3 DNA sequence: TGTGCCAGCAGCGCAGGTGGAAGCGGGGCGGATACGCAGTATTTT. Complete variable domain (other parts from reference TRBV9 and TRBJ2-3): DSGVTQTPKHLITATGQRVTLRCSPRSGDLSVYWYQQSLDQGLQFLIQYYNGEERAKGNILERFSAQQFPDLHSELNLSSLELGDSALYFCASSAGGSGADTQYFGPGTRLTVL.

The V and J genes are TRBV2 and TRBJ2-7; 9 positions match TRBD2. CDR3 length equals 11 residues. Germline V gene sequence: CDR1 SNHLY, CDR2 FYNNEI. V trimming: 2 bases; J trimming: 11 bases; junction bases outside the gene matches: 1. The CDR3, as DNA: TGTGCCAGCAGTGAAAGGACTAGCGAGTACTTC. Its protein product is CASSERTSEYF.

This clone was counted a few times. V usage is TRBV2 and J usage is TRBJ2-5, with 8 bases lining up with TRBD2. The CDR3 extends over 13 amino acids. V was pared by 4 bases and J by 5 bases, with 3 bases of the junction left unmatched. CDR1 and CDR2 from the germline V gene are SNHLY and FYNNEI. Here the CDR3 DNA reads TGTGCCAGCAGTGTACTAGCGGTGGAGACCCAGTACTTC. This codes for CASSVLAVETQYF.

There are a few counts of this clone. The CDR3 is CASSQGRARTDTQYF. For the CDR3, the DNA is TGCGCCAGCAGCCAAGGGAGGGCCCGGACAGATACGCAGTATTTT. The rearrangement links TRBV4-1 to TRBJ2-3, with D perhaps TRBD2 (6 bases). The CDR3 has 15 residues. With 1 base removed from V and 3 bases from J, the gap between germline ends came to 11 bases. CDR1 and CDR2 (germline): MGHRA, YSYEKL.

The genes are TRBV11-2 and TRBJ2-3; 8 positions match TRBD2. The CDR3 length is 13 residues. Germline CDR1 and CDR2: SGHAT and FQNNGV. With V trimmed by 1 base and J by 12 bases, 6 bases remained unmatched. The CDR3 DNA reads as TGTGCCAGCAGCTTAGTCGAGCGGGGGCCCCAGTATTTT. Translated: CASSLVERGPQYF.

This clone showed up just a few times. The V call is TRBV5-1, the J call TRBJ2-3; D not certain. V was cut by 0 bases and J by 6 bases, with 8 bases left in between. Germline CDR1 is SGHRS and CDR2 is YFSETQ. There are 13 residues in the CDR3. The CDR3, as DNA: TGCGCCAGCAGCTTGGAACAGCTCGATACGCAGTATTTT. This translates into CASSLEQLDTQYF.

This clone appeared a few times. The chain employs TRBV5-4 and TRBJ2-1; 10 bases match TRBD2. Trimming removed 4 bases from V and 6 bases from J; junction bases left unmatched: 7. CDR3 length: 15 residues. The V gene's germline CDR1 is SGHNT and CDR2 YYREEE (reference sequence). The CDR3 sequence is CASSPGLAVPNEQFF. DNA of the CDR3: TGTGCCAGCAGCCCTGGACTAGCGGTACCCAATGAGCAGTTCTTC.

The chain employs TRBV5-1 and TRBJ1-2; a weak D match, TRBD1 (5 bases). Trimming left V 0 bases short and J 4 bases short, with 10 bases between. The CDR3 totals 14 residues. Germline V gives CDR1 SGHRS, CDR2 YFSETQ. This CDR3 is CASSLGQNPYGYTF. The DNA for the CDR3 is TGCGCCAGCAGCTTGGGACAGAACCCCTATGGCTACACCTTC.

In its sample, this clone was seen a few times. The rearrangement joins TRBV30 to TRBJ2-7; 7 bases match TRBD2. After removal of 1 base from V and 2 bases from J, the junction contained 8 bases not matched to a gene. This CDR3 is built from 15 residues. Germline CDR1 is GTSNPN and CDR2 is SVGIG (reference sequence). The CDR3 bases are TGTGCCTGGAGTGCAGGGCGGGAGAGAACCTACGAGCAGTACTTC. Its translation: CAWSAGRERTYEQYF.

A few counts support this clone. At one end, the junction sequence differs from germline, possibly due to a read error. The chain carries TRBV7-7 and TRBJ2-2; D not resolved. Germline V gene data show CDR1 as SSHAT and CDR2 as FNYEAQ (reference sequence). The CDR3 has 11 amino acids. The CDR3 spells CASSSPGELFF. CDR3 nucleotides: TGTGCTAGCAGCTCTCCCGGGGAGCTGTTTTTT.

This clone occurred a few times. The chain has TRBV30 and TRBJ2-1, with a tentative D call TRBD1 (6 bases). The CDR3 is 12 amino acids. Germline assignment: CDR1 GTSNPN and CDR2 SVGIG (reference sequence). V lost 2 bases and J lost 10, with 12 bases in between. This chain's CDR3 is CAWSSAGTEQFF. In nucleotides, the CDR3 is TGTGCCTGGAGTTCCGCCGGGACAGAGCAGTTCTTC.

The V gene is TRBV9, the J gene TRBJ2-5; 9 bases agree with TRBD2. Germline CDR1 reads SGDLS; CDR2 reads YYNGEE. With V trimmed by 1 base and J by 4 bases, 2 bases remained unmatched. There are 14 residues in the CDR3. DNA of the CDR3: TGTGCCAGCAGCGTAAGCGGGGGGCCAGAGACCCAGTACTTC. Its translation: CASSVSGGPETQYF.

This clone has more than one count but fewer than ten. This rearrangement joins TRBV4-1 to TRBJ2-5; maybe TRBD2 (7 bases). This CDR3 has 17 amino acids. CDR1 is MGHRA, CDR2 YSYEKL, per germline. The V and J ends lost 4 bases and 5 bases respectively, with 23 bases between them. The CDR3 here is CASSPWGGQGGLETQYF. The CDR3 nucleotides read TGCGCCAGCAGCCCCTGGGGGGGGCAGGGAGGGTTGGAGACCCAGTACTTC.

This clone was detected a few times. This rearrangement joins TRBV5-6 to TRBJ1-2; D is uncertain. Germline V gene lookup returns CDR1 SGHDT and CDR2 YYEEEE. The length of the CDR3 is 14 residues. Trimming cost V 0 bases and J 1 base, with 7 bases left between them. The CDR3 is CASSLGHVNYGYTF. CDR3 DNA sequence: TGTGCCAGCAGCTTGGGACACGTTAACTATGGCTACACCTTC.

V and J are TRBV4-1 and TRBJ2-5; TRBD2 matches 11 bases. Germline values: CDR1 MGHRA, CDR2 YSYEKL. Trimming at V came to 1 base and at J to 1 base, leaving 2 bases not matched to a gene. This CDR3 comprises 16 residues. The CDR3 spells CASSQGLAGGQETQYF. As DNA, the CDR3 is TGCGCCAGCAGCCAAGGGCTAGCGGGAGGCCAAGAGACCCAGTACTTC.

This clone was observed a few times. J is TRBJ2-1 and V is TRBV15, with 12 positions matching TRBD2. The CDR3 totals 16 residues. Germline V CDR1 and CDR2: LNHNV, YYDKDF (reference sequence). The ends lost 3 bases at V and 4 bases at J; junction bases unmatched: 4. In DNA, the CDR3 is TGTGCCACCAGCAGCCTTCTAGCGGGGGGGTACAATGAGCAGTTCTTC. The encoded protein is CATSSLLAGGYNEQFF.

In this sample, this clone turned up a few times. The gene calls are TRBV4-3 and TRBJ2-1, with TRBD2 matching 14 bases. The CDR3 has 16 residues. V lost 1 base and J lost 8; bases outside the gene matches: 4. Germline CDR1 and CDR2: LGHNA and YSLEER. The CDR3 sequence is CASSQGLAGGRHEQFF. The CDR3 DNA reads TGCGCCAGCAGCCAAGGACTAGCGGGGGGGCGCCATGAGCAGTTCTTC.

V is TRBV5-4 and J is TRBJ2-7, with D possibly being TRBD1 (7 bases). The CDR3 is 16 residues long. Germline V gives CDR1 SGHNT, CDR2 YYREEE (reference sequence). Trimming cost V 2 bases and J 2 bases, with 17 bases left between them. The CDR3 coding sequence is TGTGCCAGCAGCTTTGATCAGGGGGGAGCAACCTACGAGCAGTACTTC. Its protein is CASSFDQGGATYEQYF.

This clone was counted only a few times. This chain links TRBV5-4 with TRBJ2-7; TRBD1 matches at 8 bases. CDR1 and CDR2 (germline): SGHNT, YYREEE (reference sequence). V lost 4 bases to trimming and J lost 2 bases; unmatched junction nucleotides: 8. This CDR3 has 15 amino acids. The CDR3 protein is CASSPRGQDAYEQYF. The DNA for the CDR3 is TGTGCCAGCAGCCCTAGGGGACAGGATGCCTACGAGCAGTACTTC.

This chain connects TRBV19 to TRBJ2-6, with TRBD2 matching 11 bases. Germline CDR1 reads LNHDA; CDR2 reads SQIVND (reference sequence). The CDR3 extends over 16 amino acids. With V trimmed by 6 bases and J by 2 bases, 3 bases remained unmatched. The CDR3 reads CASSSLAGAGANVLTF. The CDR3 bases are TGTGCCAGTAGCTCACTAGCGGGGGCTGGGGCCAACGTCCTGACTTTC.

In this sample, this clone turned up a few times. The chain recombines TRBV6-5 with TRBJ1-1; tentative D call: TRBD1 (5 bases). Germline loops: CDR1 MNHEY, CDR2 SVGAGI. Trimming cost V 6 bases and J 7 bases, with 15 bases left between them. This CDR3 is 13 amino acids long. Here the CDR3 reads CASRPRGWGEAFF. Written as DNA, the CDR3 is TGTGCCAGCAGACCTAGGGGCTGGGGTGAAGCTTTCTTT.

This clone was counted a few times. The genes are TRBV2 and TRBJ1-2, with D unclear. Per germline, CDR1 SNHLY and CDR2 FYNNEI. Trimming removed 0 bases at V and 2 bases at J, with 10 bases between. The CDR3 totals 15 residues. The CDR3, as DNA: TGTGCCAGCAGTGAAGCGTCAGGCCGGAACTATGGCTACACCTTC. This gives the protein CASSEASGRNYGYTF.

The V call is TRBV9, the J call TRBJ1-6, with D uncertain. This CDR3 is built from 14 residues. Germline loops: CDR1 SGDLS, CDR2 YYNGEE. The V end was cut by 0 bases, the J end by 5 bases, with 6 bases between. CDR3 in amino acids: CASSVGRDNSPLHF. CDR3 coding DNA: TGTGCCAGCAGCGTAGGACGGGATAATTCACCCCTCCACTTT.

The chain joins TRBV7-9 to TRBJ2-5; TRBD2 matches 7 bases. J was trimmed by 5 bases and V by 4 bases; bases with no gene match: 7. Germline V lookup: CDR1 SEHNR, CDR2 FQNEAQ (reference sequence). CDR3 size: 14 residues. The CDR3 region has the DNA TGTGCCAGCAGCTCGTCCGGGAGGCGGGAGACCCAGTACTTC. This sequence encodes CASSSSGRRETQYF.

The chain couples TRBV27 to TRBJ2-1, with TRBD1 as a possible D gene (6 bases). The CDR3 length is 13 residues. With 7 bases removed from V and 8 bases from J, the gap between germline ends came to 15 bases. Germline CDR1 MNHEY, CDR2 SMNVEV (reference sequence). This chain's CDR3 is CASTVTGSYEQFF. For the CDR3, the DNA is TGTGCCAGCACCGTCACAGGGTCCTATGAGCAGTTCTTC.

The chain combines TRBV7-2 with TRBJ2-5; a possible D gene is TRBD2 (7 bases). The CDR3 covers 14 residues. Germline CDR1 SGHTA, CDR2 FQGNSA. The germline V and J ends were trimmed by 3 bases and 3 bases, with 11 bases remaining between them. For the CDR3, the DNA is TGTGCCAGCAGCTTGGGAGGGGACAAAGAGACCCAGTACTTC. Its protein is CASSLGGDKETQYF.

The chain employs TRBV5-1 and TRBJ1-1; 9 positions agree with TRBD1. The CDR3 has 14 amino acids. The V segment lost 3 bases and the J segment 0 bases; nucleotides outside the gene matches: 0. Germline CDR1 and CDR2: SGHRS and YFSETQ. The CDR3 DNA reads TGCGCCAGCAGCTGGGACAGGGTGAACACTGAAGCTTTCTTT. This sequence encodes CASSWDRVNTEAFF.

This clone was counted only a few times. V and J are TRBV7-8 and TRBJ1-2; 11 nucleotides match TRBD1. Germline V CDR1 and CDR2: SGHVS, FQNEAQ. V shed 1 base, J shed 4 bases, and the junction held 2 bases outside the gene matches. The CDR3 sequence is 15 residues long. DNA of the CDR3: TGTGCCAGCAGCTTAGGTGGGACAGGGGGCTATGGCTACACCTTC. It is translated as CASSLGGTGGYGYTF. Looking up the rest from reference TRBV7-8 and TRBJ1-2 gives the full variable domain: GAGVSQSPRYKVAKRGQDVALRCDPISGHVSLFWYQQALGQGPEFLTYFQNEAQLDKSGLPSDRFFAERPEGSVSTLKIQRTQQEDSAVYLCASSLGGTGGYGYTFGSGTRLTVV.

The chain links TRBV4-3 to TRBJ2-5; D is possibly TRBD2 (5 bases). Germline-derived CDR1 and CDR2 are LGHNA and YSLEER. This CDR3 is 16 amino acids long. The ends were cut back, 0 bases at V and 7 bases at J, with 18 bases in the middle. The CDR3 region has the DNA TGCGCCAGCAGCCAAGACAGGCAGCCCCACCGGGGGACCCAGTACTTC. Amino acid sequence: CASSQDRQPHRGTQYF.

In this sample, this clone turned up a few times. The chain links TRBV18 to TRBJ1-1; 8 positions match TRBD1. In germline, CDR1 is KGHSH, CDR2 LQKENI. This CDR3 has 15 residues. The V segment lost 2 bases and the J segment 3 bases; nucleotides outside the gene matches: 5. As DNA, the CDR3 is TGTGCCAGCTCACCAGGTTCGACAGGGGACACTGAAGCTTTCTTT. As protein: CASSPGSTGDTEAFF.

There are a few counts of this clone. This chain uses TRBV30 with TRBJ1-2; D remains unclear. Trimming took off 3 bases at V and 4 bases at J, with 12 bases between the two ends. This CDR3 comprises 13 residues. The germline V gene encodes CDR1 GTSNPN and CDR2 SVGIG (reference sequence). CDR3 amino acids: CAWREQRPYGYTF. CDR3 bases: TGTGCCTGGAGGGAACAGCGGCCCTATGGCTACACCTTC.

This clone was detected only a few times. The chain couples TRBV7-9 to TRBJ2-4, with D tentatively TRBD1 (6 bases). The germline CDR1 and CDR2 sequences are SEHNR and FQNEAQ (reference sequence). Trimming stripped 6 bases from V and 0 bases from J, with 15 bases between. This CDR3 has 16 residues. The CDR3 coding sequence is TGTGCCAGCAGTCGTGAGGGGGTTGGAGCCAAAAACATTCAGTACTTC. This codes for CASSREGVGAKNIQYF.